This TCR delta chain is from a study of gamma-delta T cells after stem cell transplantation. CDR3 length equals 19 residues. With 0 bases clipped from V and 0 bases from J, the junction kept 11 bases outside the gene matches. Germline loops: CDR1 TVYSNPD, CDR2 GDNSRS (reference sequence). TCRdb re-identified clones in the RT-PCR reads via CATT. The sample consists of some 2,400 delta-chain clones, 21% of them appearing once. The specimen was gamma-delta T cells. The chain carries TRDV3 and TRDJ2, with 12 positions matching TRDD3. Germline matching of the DNA provided the J gene here, since TCRdb leaves it blank. The origin of this receptor is a human donor. It is not recorded whose cells these are; they may come from a transplant donor. CDR3 region: CAFRITTGGYPPLTAQLFF. The CDR3, as DNA: TGTGCCTTTAGAATTACTACTGGGGGATACCCCCCTTTGACAGCACAACTCTTCTTT.